This TCR beta chain was obtained from a study of early T cells in non-severe SARS-CoV-2 infection. Study overall: Unsorted whole-blood RNA was sequenced in bulk, leaving chains unpaired. General observations from the study: CD4 and private specificities were missed by VDJdb matching, which favored anti-spike CD8 responses.

To note about this clonotype: What it binds is not known.

Separate cDNA molecules each had unique molecular identifiers attached to them. TCRdb independently ran MiXCR on the 5' RACE reads; one entry per CDR3 protein. This sample has approximately 100,000 distinct CDR3 sequences, with 15% to 20% found just once. This clonotype originated in an adult who was a healthcare worker with PCR-confirmed SARS-CoV-2 infection or an uninfected control (not recorded which). Sequencing was performed on whole blood.

For the CDR3, the DNA is TGTGCCAGCAGCACCGGGACAATTGCGGTCACCGGGGAGCTGTTTTTT. Translated: CASSTGTIAVTGELFF. The chain couples TRBV6-6 to TRBJ2-2; D is perhaps TRBD1 (6 bases). The V end was cut by 6 bases, the J end by 4 bases, with 18 bases between. The germline CDR1 and CDR2 sequences are MNHNY and SVGAGI (reference sequence). The CDR3 is 16 amino acids.